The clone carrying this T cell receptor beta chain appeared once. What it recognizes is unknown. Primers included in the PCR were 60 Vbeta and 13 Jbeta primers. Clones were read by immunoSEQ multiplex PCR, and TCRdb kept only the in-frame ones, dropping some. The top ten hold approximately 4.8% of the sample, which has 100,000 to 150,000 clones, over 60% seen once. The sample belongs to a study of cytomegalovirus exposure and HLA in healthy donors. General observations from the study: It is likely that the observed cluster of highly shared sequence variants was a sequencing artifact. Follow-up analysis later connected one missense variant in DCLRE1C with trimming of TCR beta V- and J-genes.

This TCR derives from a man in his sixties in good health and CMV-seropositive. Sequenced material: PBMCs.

The CDR3 DNA reads as TGTGCCAGCAGATCCCTAACAGGGAATCAGCCCCAGCATTTT. Amino acid sequence: CASRSLTGNQPQHF. The J gene is TRBJ1-5, the V gene TRBV2; maybe TRBD1 (6 bases). The ends were cut back, 6 bases at V and 4 bases at J, with 13 bases in the middle. Germline V gives CDR1 SNHLY, CDR2 FYNNEI. The CDR3 has 14 residues.